This TCR beta chain was recovered during a study of blood T cell repertoires in COVID-19 (dated by TCRdb to the early 2020s). Concerning the study at large: The collaborator samples originated in the United States, Italy and Spain and spanned the acute and convalescent phases of COVID-19. Deeply sampled blood TCRbeta repertoires from subjects exposed to, actively infected with, or recovered from COVID-19 were included in the dataset. The samples were drawn from the first 160 participants of the ongoing ImmuneRACE study and from 1,254 subjects provided by 6 global collaborators. The repertoires were released in a freely available public database meant as a resource for research on the immune response to SARS-CoV-2. Nearly every sample came with metadata listing a de-identified subject ID, COVID-19 status, age in years and sex. The prospective study material was composed of cDNA or gDNA derived from T cells, B-cell-depleted T cells, or PBMCs. Where available, HLA class I and class II types were obtained from metadata supplied by the sample provider rather than from assay-based typing.

A remark on this clone: Its recognized antigen is unknown. Nothing much larger sits one base from this clone, and base qualities are not available.

General study outcomes and caveats: How much clinical and demographic metadata was included differed by source and by participant, and the metadata was provided uncurated.

CDR1 SGHRS and CDR2 YFSETQ are derived from the germline V gene. V is cut back by 3 bases and J by 1 base, with 4 bases in the junction unmatched. The CDR3 has 14 amino acids, counting the end cysteine and phenylalanine. Only the CDR3 region is kept as DNA, spanning 42 bases read in frame from base 1. Collaborating institutions collected whole blood in K2EDTA tubes following their own protocols. For TCRbeta analysis, collaborators shipped samples as frozen whole blood, isolated PBMCs, or DNA extracted from either of those sample types. TCRbeta CDR3 regions were amplified from genomic DNA by means of the immunoSEQ Assay, a bias-controlled multiplex PCR. Regarding the original processing steps: Nucleated cell counts per sample were estimated from amplification of reference gene primers within the assay. Sequence reads were collapsed and filtered to measure the absolute abundance of every unique TCRbeta CDR3 rearrangement. For each sample, productive Simpson clonality was calculated as the square root of Simpson's diversity index over productive rearrangements. TCRdb stores this immuneACCESS table with in-frame sequences only. Part of the clones is absent; in the studies checked, under half of the shortfall reflects unresolved V genes, and no reason is known for the rest. That table supplies the V and J calls and clone size; D and trimming were determined from the DNA. The sample records 85,000 to 100,000 clones, over 75% of which are singletons. The top ten hold 3.8% of the sample.

What was sequenced was peripheral blood. Rearrangement joined TRBV5-1 to TRBJ2-7; 7 middle bases align to TRBD1. The sequence was collected from a man in his 60s with acute or convalescent COVID-19. The nucleotide sequence is TGCGCCAGCAGCTCGGACAGGAGATCCTACGAGCAGTACTTC. Protein translation: CASSSDRRSYEQYF.